This is a list of T cell receptor beta chains from one sample in a study of long-term antiretroviral therapy in people with HIV. TCRdb's table, derived via immunoSEQ multiplex PCR, lists solely in-frame clones and lacks some. The sample yields about 28,000 clones, about nine tenths seen once. The input for sequencing was unsorted PBMCs, taken 3.1 years after starting antiretroviral therapy. These receptors were collected from a man aged 18 to 29 with HIV. The CDR3 runs from the conserved cysteine through the conserved F or W. Each record gives: clone size, D gene, J gene, V gene, CDR3 protein, CDR3 DNA. D genes are given only for firm matches. Size tells how often a clone was seen (once, few, many) or the class of an expanded clone, and some rows leave it out.

abundance: .; d_gene: .; j_gene: TRBJ1-2; v_gene: TRBV7-9; CDR3aa: CASSAVRVYGYTF; CDR3nt: TGTGCCAGCAGCGCCGTGAGGGTCTATGGCTACACCTTC
abundance: .; d_gene: TRBD2; j_gene: TRBJ2-3; v_gene: TRBV14; CDR3aa: CASSQLRGGLIRGDTQYF; CDR3nt: TGTGCCAGCAGCCAACTGCGGGGGGGCCTGATACGAGGAGATACGCAGTATTTT
abundance: .; d_gene: .; j_gene: TRBJ1-1; v_gene: TRBV7-2; CDR3aa: CASSSALGGQEAFF; CDR3nt: TGTGCCAGCAGCTCAGCGTTAGGGGGTCAAGAAGCTTTCTTT
abundance: .; d_gene: .; j_gene: TRBJ2-1; v_gene: TRBV2; CDR3aa: CASKFSRLSYNEQFF; CDR3nt: TGTGCCAGCAAATTTTCGAGGCTCTCCTACAATGAGCAGTTCTTC
abundance: .; d_gene: .; j_gene: TRBJ2-5; v_gene: TRBV19; CDR3aa: CASRTSGGGQYF; CDR3nt: TGTGCCAGTAGAACTTCCGGGGGAGGCCAGTACTTC
abundance: few; d_gene: .; j_gene: TRBJ1-4; v_gene: TRBV7-9; CDR3aa: CASTGSHEKLFF; CDR3nt: TGTGCCAGCACCGGTTCTCATGAAAAACTGTTTTTT
abundance: once; d_gene: .; j_gene: TRBJ2-1; v_gene: TRBV29-1; CDR3aa: CSVEGWQSNYNEQFF; CDR3nt: TGCAGCGTTGAGGGTTGGCAGAGTAACTACAATGAGCAGTTCTTC
abundance: .; d_gene: TRBD2; j_gene: TRBJ2-1; v_gene: TRBV7-9; CDR3aa: CASSYGGLAGAYNEQFF; CDR3nt: TGTGCCAGCAGCTACGGGGGACTAGCGGGGGCCTACAATGAGCAGTTCTTC
abundance: .; d_gene: .; j_gene: TRBJ2-1; v_gene: TRBV7-9; CDR3aa: CATLGNEQFF; CDR3nt: TGTGCCACCTTGGGGAATGAGCAGTTCTTC
abundance: once; d_gene: .; j_gene: TRBJ1-2; v_gene: TRBV13; CDR3aa: CASSLAGDYGYTF; CDR3nt: TGTGCCAGCAGCTTAGCAGGGGACTATGGCTACACCTTC
abundance: .; d_gene: .; j_gene: TRBJ1-1; v_gene: TRBV5-1; CDR3aa: CASSRPGVSTEAFF; CDR3nt: TGCGCCAGCAGCCGCCCGGGTGTAAGCACTGAAGCTTTCTTT
abundance: .; d_gene: TRBD1; j_gene: TRBJ1-2; v_gene: TRBV4-1; CDR3aa: CASSQEDRGTGYTF; CDR3nt: TGCGCCAGCAGCCAAGAAGACAGGGGGACTGGCTACACCTTC
abundance: once; d_gene: TRBD1; j_gene: TRBJ1-5; v_gene: TRBV19; CDR3aa: CASSWTGPQRNQPQHF; CDR3nt: TGTGCCAGTAGTTGGACAGGGCCCCAAAGGAATCAGCCCCAGCATTTT
abundance: .; d_gene: .; j_gene: TRBJ1-2; v_gene: TRBV4-2; CDR3aa: CASSSTGLYGYTF; CDR3nt: TGTGCCAGCAGCTCGACAGGTCTCTATGGCTACACCTTC
abundance: once; d_gene: .; j_gene: TRBJ2-2; v_gene: TRBV15; CDR3aa: CATSTITGELFF; CDR3nt: TGTGCCACCTCAACAATTACCGGGGAGCTGTTTTTT
abundance: .; d_gene: .; j_gene: TRBJ1-2; v_gene: TRBV2; CDR3aa: CASTDQRTYNYGYTF; CDR3nt: TGTGCCAGCACGGATCAGAGAACTTATAACTATGGCTACACCTTC
abundance: .; d_gene: TRBD1; j_gene: TRBJ1-5; v_gene: TRBV4-2; CDR3aa: CASSRNRDRPYQPQHF; CDR3nt: TGTGCCAGCAGCCGAAACCGGGACAGGCCCTATCAGCCCCAGCATTTT
abundance: .; d_gene: TRBD1; j_gene: TRBJ2-3; v_gene: TRBV5-4; CDR3aa: CASSLPGQRHYF; CDR3nt: TGTGCCAGCAGCTTGCCGGGACAGCGTCACTATTTT
abundance: .; d_gene: .; j_gene: TRBJ2-3; v_gene: TRBV9; CDR3aa: CASSPLGGTDTQYF; CDR3nt: TGTGCCAGCAGCCCCTTAGGAGGCACAGATACGCAGTATTTT
abundance: .; d_gene: .; j_gene: TRBJ1-1; v_gene: TRBV7-6; CDR3aa: CASGLANTEAFF; CDR3nt: TGTGCCAGCGGGCTAGCGAACACTGAAGCTTTCTTT
abundance: .; d_gene: .; j_gene: TRBJ2-3; v_gene: TRBV15; CDR3aa: CATSSRLSSTDTQYF; CDR3nt: TGTGCCACCAGCAGTCGGCTTTCTAGCACAGATACGCAGTATTTT
abundance: .; d_gene: .; j_gene: TRBJ2-7; v_gene: TRBV11-2; CDR3aa: CASSLRTALSYEQYF; CDR3nt: TGTGCCAGCAGCTTAAGGACGGCACTTTCCTACGAGCAGTACTTC
abundance: .; d_gene: TRBD2; j_gene: TRBJ2-5; v_gene: TRBV5-1; CDR3aa: CASSTVLAVQETQYF; CDR3nt: TGCGCCAGCAGCACGGTACTAGCGGTCCAAGAGACCCAGTACTTC
abundance: .; d_gene: TRBD1; j_gene: TRBJ1-6; v_gene: TRBV7-9; CDR3aa: CASSLGGGDSPLHF; CDR3nt: TGTGCCAGCAGCTTAGGAGGGGGCGATTCACCCCTCCACTTT
abundance: once; d_gene: .; j_gene: TRBJ1-5; v_gene: TRBV19; CDR3aa: CASSIEGSRINQPQHF; CDR3nt: TGTGCCAGTAGTATAGAGGGTAGTCGGATCAATCAGCCCCAGCATTTT
abundance: once; d_gene: .; j_gene: TRBJ1-4; v_gene: TRBV4-1; CDR3aa: CASSQEALNPLFF; CDR3nt: TGCGCCAGCAGCCAAGAAGCCCTCAACCCCCTGTTTTTT
abundance: .; d_gene: .; j_gene: TRBJ2-3; v_gene: TRBV10-2; CDR3aa: CASSDWRDTQYF; CDR3nt: TGCGCCAGCAGTGACTGGAGGGATACGCAGTATTTT
abundance: .; d_gene: .; j_gene: TRBJ1-5; v_gene: TRBV6-6; CDR3aa: CASSYPGPNQPQHF; CDR3nt: TGTGCCAGCAGTTACCCCGGACCCAATCAGCCCCAGCATTTT
abundance: .; d_gene: .; j_gene: TRBJ2-7; v_gene: TRBV4-1; CDR3aa: CASSQAADDYEQYF; CDR3nt: TGCGCCAGCAGCCAAGCAGCGGACGACTACGAGCAGTACTTC
abundance: once; d_gene: .; j_gene: TRBJ2-2; v_gene: TRBV30; CDR3aa: CAWRSGSWAGELFF; CDR3nt: TGTGCCTGGAGGTCAGGGTCTTGGGCCGGGGAGCTGTTTTTT
abundance: .; d_gene: TRBD1; j_gene: TRBJ2-6; v_gene: TRBV29-1; CDR3aa: CSVVTGVGANVLTF; CDR3nt: TGCAGCGTTGTTACAGGGGTTGGGGCCAACGTCCTGACTTTC
abundance: .; d_gene: .; j_gene: TRBJ1-2; v_gene: TRBV19; CDR3aa: CASSDSANYGYTF; CDR3nt: TGTGCCAGTAGTGACAGCGCTAACTATGGCTACACCTTC
abundance: .; d_gene: .; j_gene: TRBJ1-1; v_gene: TRBV11-1; CDR3aa: CASSLETGWGYTEAFF; CDR3nt: TGTGCCAGCAGCTTAGAAACCGGGTGGGGGTACACTGAAGCTTTCTTT
abundance: .; d_gene: .; j_gene: TRBJ2-5; v_gene: TRBV5-1; CDR3aa: CASSLKGQEYQETQYF; CDR3nt: TGCGCCAGCAGCTTGAAAGGACAAGAGTACCAAGAGACCCAGTACTTC
abundance: .; d_gene: .; j_gene: TRBJ1-1; v_gene: TRBV7-3; CDR3aa: CASSLRYGTEAFF; CDR3nt: TGTGCCAGCAGCTTACGGTACGGTACTGAAGCTTTCTTT
abundance: .; d_gene: .; j_gene: TRBJ1-5; v_gene: TRBV15; CDR3aa: CATSRDGRATKLSNQPQHF; CDR3nt: TGTGCCACCAGCAGAGATGGGAGGGCGACAAAACTAAGCAATCAGCCCCAGCATTTT
abundance: once; d_gene: .; j_gene: TRBJ2-2; v_gene: TRBV7-9; CDR3aa: CASSSPGTGGTGELFF; CDR3nt: TGTGCCAGCAGCTCTCCCGGGACCGGCGGCACCGGGGAGCTGTTTTTT
abundance: .; d_gene: .; j_gene: TRBJ2-7; v_gene: TRBV15; CDR3aa: CATSREQDSEQYF; CDR3nt: TGTGCCACCAGCAGAGAACAAGACAGTGAGCAGTACTTC
abundance: .; d_gene: .; j_gene: TRBJ1-1; v_gene: TRBV9; CDR3aa: CASSVQMNTEAFF; CDR3nt: TGTGCCAGCAGCGTCCAGATGAACACTGAAGCTTTCTTT
abundance: .; d_gene: .; j_gene: TRBJ2-7; v_gene: TRBV4-2; CDR3aa: CASSYKWELDRAHEQYF; CDR3nt: TGTGCCAGCAGCTACAAGTGGGAGTTGGACCGGGCCCACGAGCAGTACTTC
abundance: .; d_gene: .; j_gene: TRBJ2-5; v_gene: TRBV13; CDR3aa: CASSTHRETQYF; CDR3nt: TGTGCCAGCAGCACGCACCGGGAGACCCAGTACTTC
abundance: .; d_gene: TRBD1; j_gene: TRBJ1-1; v_gene: TRBV5-5; CDR3aa: CASSYGTAEGSTEAFF; CDR3nt: TGTGCCAGCAGCTACGGGACAGCTGAGGGGAGCACTGAAGCTTTCTTT
abundance: .; d_gene: .; j_gene: TRBJ1-4; v_gene: TRBV5-6; CDR3aa: CASSLSGSNEKLFF; CDR3nt: TGTGCCAGCAGCCTTAGCGGGTCTAATGAAAAACTGTTTTTT